This entry features one T cell receptor (beta chain) sequence. This specimen comes from a study of shared clonotypes between healthy human individuals. Here immunoSEQ multiplex PCR was the method, and the copy in TCRdb shows in-frame clones only, minus some. The repertoire holds millions of clones, with roughly 91% as singletons. Terminally differentiated effector memory CD45RA+ cells were excluded from the naive CD8 cells, which were CD45RO-negative and positively selected for CCR7. Per germline, CDR1 SGHVS and CDR2 FQNEAQ. The length of the CDR3 is 14 residues. V was pared by 5 bases and J by 11 bases, with 22 bases between.

Sequenced: naive CD8+ T cells from PBMCs. The V call is TRBV7-8, the J call TRBJ2-7; D is uncertain. The TCR sequence derives from a man younger than 35 in good health. Some clones in this sample may be carry-over from other donors' samples. The CDR3 here is CASSLGLDTFVKYF. The CDR3 nucleotides read TGTGCCAGCAGCCTAGGCCTTGATACCTTCGTCAAGTACTTC.